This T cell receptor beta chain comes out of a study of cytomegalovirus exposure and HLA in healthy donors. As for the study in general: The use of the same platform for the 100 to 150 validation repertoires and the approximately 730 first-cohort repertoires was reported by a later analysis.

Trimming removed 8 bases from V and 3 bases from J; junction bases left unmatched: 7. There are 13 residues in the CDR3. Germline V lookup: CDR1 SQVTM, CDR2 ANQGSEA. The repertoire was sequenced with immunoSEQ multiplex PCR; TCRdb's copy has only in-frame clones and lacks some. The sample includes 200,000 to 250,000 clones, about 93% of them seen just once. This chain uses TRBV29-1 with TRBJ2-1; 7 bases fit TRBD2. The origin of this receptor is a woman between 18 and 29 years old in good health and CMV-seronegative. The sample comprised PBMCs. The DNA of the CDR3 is TGCAGCACTACTAGCGAGCTCTACAATGAGCAGTTCTTC. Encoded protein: CSTTSELYNEQFF.